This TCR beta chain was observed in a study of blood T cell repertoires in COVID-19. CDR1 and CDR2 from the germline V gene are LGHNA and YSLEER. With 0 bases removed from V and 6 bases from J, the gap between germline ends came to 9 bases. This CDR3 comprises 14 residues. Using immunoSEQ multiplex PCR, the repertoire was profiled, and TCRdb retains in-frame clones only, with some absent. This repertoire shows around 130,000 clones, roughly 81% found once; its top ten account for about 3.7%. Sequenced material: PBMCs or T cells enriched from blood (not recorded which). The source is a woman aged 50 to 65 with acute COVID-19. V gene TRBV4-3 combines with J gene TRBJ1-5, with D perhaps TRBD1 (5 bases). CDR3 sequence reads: CASSQDLQGQPQHF. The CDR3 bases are TGCGCCAGCAGCCAAGACTTGCAGGGTCAGCCCCAGCATTTT.